This entry lists 11 T cell receptor beta chains sequenced from one sample in a study of blood T cell repertoires in COVID-19. Some clones are missing from TCRdb's copy, which holds only in-frame ones; the method was immunoSEQ multiplex PCR. This table has around 310,000 clones, around 92% appearing once. The sample comprised PBMCs or T cells enriched from blood (not recorded which). These receptor sequences come from a woman aged 25-40 years who had recovered from COVID-19.

This rearrangement joins TRBV10-2 to TRBJ2-7; 13 bases are a match to TRBD2. Germline lookup yields CDR1 WSHSY and CDR2 SAAADI. J was trimmed by 9 bases and V by 6 bases; bases with no gene match: 5. The CDR3 loop spans 13 amino acids. The CDR3 here is CASRPGLAGLQYF. CDR3 bases: TGCGCCAGCAGACCGGGACTAGCGGGATTGCAGTACTTC.

This clone occurred a few times. The V gene is TRBV23-1, the J gene TRBJ2-7; 9 positions agree with TRBD1. TRBV23-1 is treated as an ORF (open reading frame) with a function not yet certain. The ends lost 2 bases at V and 3 bases at J; junction bases unmatched: 14. This CDR3 has 18 residues. The CDR3 DNA sequence: TGCGCCAGCAGTCAACCACCGGGACAGGGTTTCGTCGGCTACGAGCAGTACTTC. Translated, it gives CASSQPPGQGFVGYEQYF.

This sequence joins TRBV27 and TRBJ2-7; possibly TRBD2 for D (6 bases). V was shortened by 5 bases and J by 0 bases, with 17 bases between the two germline ends. CDR1 is MNHEY and CDR2 is SMNVEV in the germline V gene (reference sequence). The CDR3 contains 16 residues. Written as DNA, the CDR3 is TGTGCCAGCAGTCCCTATCCAGGGACTTCCTCCTACGAGCAGTACTTC. This codes for CASSPYPGTSSYEQYF.

The chain has TRBV28 and TRBJ2-1; TRBD1 might be the D (6 bases). With 4 bases removed from V and 10 bases from J, the gap between germline ends came to 17 bases. The CDR3 is 14 residues long. Germline V lookup: CDR1 MDHEN, CDR2 SYDVKM. Written as DNA, the CDR3 is TGTGCCAGCAGTTCCCCTTCCGACAGGAACGAGCAGTTCTTC. Amino acid sequence: CASSSPSDRNEQFF.

V usage is TRBV27 and J usage is TRBJ1-6; 9 positions match TRBD1. CDR3 length equals 15 residues. J gave up 7 bases and V 3 bases, and 4 bases lay outside the gene matches. Germline V lookup: CDR1 MNHEY, CDR2 SMNVEV (reference sequence). The CDR3 region is CASSFVGQGNSPLHF. CDR3 nucleotides: TGTGCCAGCAGTTTTGTGGGACAGGGAAATTCACCCCTCCACTTT.

V is TRBV6-2 or TRBV6-3 and J is TRBJ2-3, with D maybe TRBD2 (6 bases). Germline V gene data show CDR1 as MNHEY and CDR2 as SVGEGT. This CDR3 has 17 residues. V lost 4 bases to trimming and J lost 0 bases, with 17 bases between them. DNA of the CDR3: TGTGCCAGCAGTTTGGGTTTTGGCGGGACTAGCACAGATACGCAGTATTTT. Its protein product is CASSLGFGGTSTDTQYF.

The rearrangement uses TRBV5-5 and TRBJ2-2; TRBD1 matches 9 bases. The CDR3 extends over 16 amino acids. Germline V gene sequence: CDR1 SGHKS, CDR2 YYEKEE (reference sequence). Unmatched junction bases numbered 6, after V lost 0 bases and J lost 6 bases. CDR3 sequence (DNA): TGTGCCAGCAGCTTGGCTTGGACAGGGGTACCCGGGGAGCTGTTTTTT. Translation: CASSLAWTGVPGELFF.

The chain has TRBV6-5 and TRBJ2-7, with D possibly being TRBD2 (6 bases). CDR3 length: 15 residues. The germline CDR1 and CDR2 sequences are MNHEY and SVGAGI. The V and J ends lost 5 bases and 0 bases respectively, with 14 bases between them. CDR3 in amino acids: CASSSPGESSYEQYF. The CDR3 DNA reads TGTGCCAGCAGTAGTCCGGGGGAAAGCTCCTACGAGCAGTACTTC.

This clone was seen once. The rearrangement joins TRBV6-6 to TRBJ1-1; the D gene is possibly TRBD1 (6 bases). Germline-derived CDR1 and CDR2 are MNHNY and SVGAGI (reference sequence). This CDR3 spans 16 amino acids. V was pared by 5 bases and J by 2 bases, with 18 bases between. The CDR3 spells CASSRIEGVPNTEAFF. As DNA, the CDR3 is TGTGCCAGCAGTCGAATTGAGGGGGTCCCCAACACTGAAGCTTTCTTT.

The chain uses TRBV19 and TRBJ1-5; D perhaps matches TRBD1 (5 bases). From germline, CDR1 is LNHDA and CDR2 SQIVND (reference sequence). Trimming took 3 bases from V and 2 from J, leaving 20 bases between them. This CDR3 spans 18 amino acids. CDR3 amino acids: CASSIPAYQGRGNQPQHF. Written as DNA, the CDR3 is TGTGCCAGTAGTATTCCCGCCTATCAGGGCCGGGGCAATCAGCCCCAGCATTTT.

This sequence joins TRBV5-1 and TRBJ2-1; 8 bases are a match to TRBD2. Germline loops: CDR1 SGHRS, CDR2 YFSETQ. V lost 5 bases and J lost 0; bases outside the gene matches: 4. CDR3 length: 15 amino acids. The CDR3: CASRGSGGSYNEQFF. The CDR3, as DNA: TGCGCCAGCAGGGGAAGCGGGGGCTCCTACAATGAGCAGTTCTTC.